The present T cell receptor beta chain was sequenced within a study of T cell changes during pregnancy in multiple sclerosis. TCRdb keeps only in-frame clones here, not all; method: immunoSEQ multiplex PCR. This sample has roughly 42,000 clones, with about 90% found just once. This TCR was sampled from a female donor with multiple sclerosis, enrolled in a pregnancy study. The sample was CD4+ T cells from peripheral blood mononuclear cells, taken before pregnancy.

In nucleotides, the CDR3 is TGTGCCAGCAGCCTCGGAATAGCGGGGGTCTCCTACAATGAGCAGTTCTTC. Translation gives CASSLGIAGVSYNEQFF. The rearrangement joins TRBV7-2 to TRBJ2-1; 9 bases align to TRBD2. Germline-derived CDR1 and CDR2 are SGHTA and FQGNSA. V lost 5 bases and J lost 0; bases outside the gene matches: 8. There are 17 residues in the CDR3.